This entry features one T cell receptor beta chain sequence. The sample originates from a study of shared clonotypes between healthy human individuals. The CDR3 loop spans 13 amino acids. J lost 5 bases, V lost 6 bases, and 6 bases had no gene match. Germline CDR1 and CDR2: MDHEN and SYDVKM. Produced via immunoSEQ multiplex PCR; TCRdb's table is partial and in-frame only. The table has under 200,000 clones, 85% to 95% seen once; the top ten hold about 0.07%. This receptor was identified in a woman between 25 and 40 years old in good health. Source material: naive CD4+ T cells sorted from blood. This sample's subset: CD45RA+ positively selected. The chain recombines TRBV28 with TRBJ1-1; 7 bases map to TRBD1. The CDR3 region is CASREQGMTEAFF. The CDR3 bases are TGTGCCAGCAGAGAACAGGGGATGACTGAAGCTTTCTTT.